This TCR beta chain originates from a study of blood T cell repertoires in COVID-19 (TCRdb year 2020). About the study as a whole: Samples from collaborators originated in the United States, Italy and Spain and spanned both the acute and convalescent phases of COVID-19. The material from the prospective study consisted of cDNA or gDNA derived from T cells, B-cell-depleted T cells, or PBMCs. Subjects who had been exposed to COVID-19, were actively infected with it, or had recovered from it provided the deeply sampled blood TCRbeta repertoires that made up the dataset. The repertoires were released in a freely available public database intended as a resource for research on the immune response to SARS-CoV-2. Samples were obtained from the ongoing ImmuneRACE study (first 160 participants) and from 950 to 1,500 subjects provided by 6 global collaborators. The sample metadata nearly always contained a de-identified subject ID, COVID-19 status, age in years and sex. Where available, HLA class I and class II types were taken from metadata supplied by the sample provider and were not determined by assay-based typing.

Study-wide conclusions, independent of this receptor: The quantity of clinical and demographic metadata differed by source and by participant and was supplied without curation.

TCRbeta CDR3 regions were amplified from genomic DNA by means of the immunoSEQ Assay, a bias-controlled multiplex PCR. The study's processing was this. The number of nucleated cells in each sample was estimated from the amplification of reference gene primers within the assay. To quantify the absolute abundance of each unique TCRbeta CDR3 rearrangement, sequence reads were collapsed and filtered. Productive Simpson clonality was computed per sample as the square root of Simpson's diversity index over productive rearrangements. Imported from immuneACCESS, the table was reduced by TCRdb to in-frame sequences with V and J called. These copies leave out some clones; in studies compared against another copy, an unresolved V gene accounts for under half, and the cause of the remainder is not known. V and J calls and clone size come straight from that table; D and trimming were deduced from the DNA. In all, the sample holds over 130,000 clones, and 60% to 85% of those were seen once. The ten largest clones capture roughly 17% of the sample.

Collaborating institutions collected whole blood in K2EDTA tubes following their own protocols. For TCRbeta analysis, collaborators shipped samples in one of three forms: frozen whole blood, isolated PBMCs, or DNA extracted from either of those sample types. From the germline V gene (reference sequence), CDR1 is SGHAT and CDR2 is FQDESV. Clipping removes 5 bases from V and 9 bases from J, with 12 as the unmatched junction base count. Reading from cysteine to phenylalanine, the CDR3 counts 15 amino acids. Just CDR3 DNA is preserved here, 45 bases in frame from base 1. A note on this clone: Its antigen remains unidentified. It has no much larger one-base neighbor in the sample; base qualities were not kept.

The sequence joins TRBV11-1 to TRBJ1-1; TRBD1 agrees with 10 junctional bases. The sequencing sample was made of peripheral blood. The clonotype was recovered from a man between 45 and 60 years old with acute or convalescent COVID-19. The CDR3 protein is CASSDAWDRGAKAFF. The nucleotide sequence is given as TGTGCCAGCAGCGACGCCTGGGACAGGGGAGCTAAAGCTTTCTTT.